This T cell receptor (beta chain) was captured by sequencing in a study of T cell responses to AZD1222 COVID-19 vaccine. In the study overall: Second-dose groups at about 4 or about 12 weeks were pooled.

About this clone itself: The antigen is not known.

Study-level findings and limits: Researchers took repertoire samples only after the peak T cell response had come. Mostly white British, mostly female donors; authors suggested clonal diversity may be underestimated. A reported finding is that nearly half of spike-specific TCRs target unmutated variant regions.

The protocol was immunoSEQ multiplex PCR, while the TCRdb copy is restricted to in-frame clones and leaves out a portion. Altogether around 81,000 clones are present, about 82% being singletons, with the ten largest covering around 3%. From germline, CDR1 is SGDLS and CDR2 YYNGEE. V was clipped by 3 bases and J by 0 bases, with 13 bases between them. The CDR3 covers 16 residues. This specimen consisted of peripheral blood, obtained on day 0 of AZD1222 vaccination. This chain uses TRBV9 with TRBJ2-1, with D perhaps matching TRBD2 (6 bases). The sequence was collected from an adult in good health. The CDR3 spells CASSASGGRSYNEQFF. In nucleotides, the CDR3 is TGTGCCAGCAGCGCTTCCGGGGGACGCTCCTACAATGAGCAGTTCTTC.